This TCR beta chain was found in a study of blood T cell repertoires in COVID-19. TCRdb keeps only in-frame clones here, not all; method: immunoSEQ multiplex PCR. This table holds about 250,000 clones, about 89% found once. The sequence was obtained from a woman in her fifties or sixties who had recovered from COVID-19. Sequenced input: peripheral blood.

This chain's CDR3 is CASSPRAGQGLGQPQHF. The CDR3, as DNA: TGTGCCAGCTCACCCAGGGCCGGACAGGGATTAGGTCAGCCCCAGCATTTT. The chain employs TRBV18 and TRBJ1-5; 8 nucleotides agree with TRBD1. Germline V CDR1 and CDR2: KGHSH, LQKENI. V shed 3 bases, J shed 6 bases, and the junction held 13 bases outside the gene matches. This CDR3 is built from 17 residues.